This paragraph covers one TCR beta chain sequence. Between the trimmed V and J ends, which lost 8 bases and 1 base, there was a span of 9 bases. The CDR3 sequence is 13 residues long. Germline values: CDR1 MNHNY, CDR2 SVGAGI (reference sequence). This sample was included in a study of OX40 agonist ivuxolimab in advanced cancers. Study context: From roughly 20 to 79 years was the age range, with a mean of approximately 58 years, and about 78% were male.

Assay: immunoSEQ multiplex PCR; the TCRdb copy retains only in-frame clones and omits some. The sample has under 75,000 clones; 70% to 90% are singletons. The source of this sequence is an adult with an advanced solid tumor such as melanoma, head and neck, liver or kidney cancer. The V and J genes are TRBV6-6 and TRBJ1-3; perhaps TRBD1 as D (5 bases). This material consisted of CD4+ or CD8+ T cells sorted from blood, taken in a trial of the OX40 agonist ivuxolimab. The CDR3 protein is CASDQGSGNTIYF. The CDR3 region has the DNA TGTGCCAGCGACCAGGGTTCTGGAAACACCATATATTTT.